This T cell receptor (beta chain) was documented in a study of blood T cells in healthy people across ages. Healthy Caucasian individuals from Russia aged about 6 to 95 were enrolled as donors. A second PCR of about 7 to 12 cycles used a sample-barcoded 5' primer and a J-beta primer mix. TCRdb re-analysed the 5' RACE reads in MiXCR, keeping a single row per CDR3 protein. The table has 1.5 million to 2 million distinct CDR3 sequences, under 30% seen once; the top ten hold 7% to 9%. The V gene lost 3 bases and the J gene lost 1 base, with 12 bases spanning the gap. This CDR3 has 15 residues. Germline CDR1 LGHDT, CDR2 YNNKEL (reference sequence).

The clonotype was recovered from a woman in her twenties or thirties in good health. Sequencing input: blood. This rearrangement joins TRBV3-1 to TRBJ1-1; D is ambiguous. CDR3 bases: TGTGCCAGCAGCCACAGTCTAATGGGGAACACTGAAGCTTTCTTT. It translates to CASSHSLMGNTEAFF.